A selection of T cell receptor beta chains follows, all from one sample in a study of cytomegalovirus exposure and HLA in healthy donors. Only in-frame clones appear in the TCRdb table, and some are missing; sequencing was by immunoSEQ multiplex PCR. The sample lists over 100,000 clones; roughly 73% were seen once. Sequencing was carried out using PBMCs. These receptors were obtained from a male donor in good health and CMV-seronegative. CDR3s include the opening cysteine and the closing phenylalanine or tryptophan. The D gene is left open where the match is weak. Clone sizes are given selectively: once, few, many, or a class where the clone is expanded.

J gene	clone size	V gene	D gene	CDR3 protein	CDR3 DNA
TRBJ2-7	NA	TRBV4-2	NA	CASSQGQGWYEQYF	TGTGCCAGCAGCCAAGGCCAGGGGTGGTACGAGCAGTACTTC
TRBJ2-5	NA	TRBV5-6	TRBD2	CASSLGGGETQYF	TGTGCCAGCAGCTTGGGCGGGGGGGAGACCCAGTACTTC
TRBJ2-3	NA	TRBV30	NA	CAWSPARAGSTDTQYF	TGTGCCTGGAGTCCTGCCCGGGCGGGGAGCACAGATACGCAGTATTTT
TRBJ2-3	NA	TRBV18	TRBD2	CASSRRTTSGADTQYF	TGTGCCAGCTCACGACGTACTACTAGCGGGGCAGATACGCAGTATTTT
TRBJ1-5	NA	TRBV25-1	TRBD1	CASSDTGGNQPQHF	TGTGCCAGCAGTGACACAGGGGGAAATCAGCCCCAGCATTTT
TRBJ2-7	NA	TRBV21-1	NA	CASSKEESYEQYF	TGTGCCAGCAGCAAAGAGGAGTCTTACGAGCAGTACTTC
TRBJ2-3	NA	TRBV5-6	NA	CASSSSGGTDTQYF	TGTGCCAGCAGCTCCTCGGGGGGCACAGATACGCAGTATTTT
TRBJ2-5	NA	TRBV13	TRBD1	CASSSPGQKETQYF	TGTGCCAGCAGCTCGCCGGGACAGAAAGAGACCCAGTACTTC
TRBJ2-3	NA	TRBV19	TRBD2	CASASGGDTDTQYF	TGTGCCAGCGCTAGCGGGGGGGACACAGATACGCAGTATTTT
TRBJ2-5	NA	TRBV6-5	TRBD1	CASSPGTGQETQYF	TGTGCCAGCAGTCCTGGGACAGGACAAGAGACCCAGTACTTC
TRBJ2-7	few	TRBV27	NA	CASSPSGTYEQYF	TGTGCCAGCAGTCCCTCCGGGACCTACGAGCAGTACTTC
TRBJ1-2	NA	TRBV5-6	NA	CASSDWGPGYTF	TGTGCCAGCAGCGACTGGGGGCCTGGCTACACCTTC
TRBJ2-5	NA	TRBV5-4	TRBD2	CASSLLVGGSQETQYF	TGTGCCAGCAGCTTGCTTGTGGGGGGGTCCCAAGAGACCCAGTACTTC
TRBJ2-3	NA	TRBV7-2	NA	CASSLRPSNLNPDTQYF	TGTGCCAGCAGCTTACGTCCAAGCAACTTAAATCCAGATACGCAGTATTTT
TRBJ2-3	NA	TRBV12-2	NA	CASRSWGGRTDTQYF	TGTGCAAGTCGCTCGTGGGGGGGACGCACAGATACGCAGTATTTT
TRBJ2-7	NA	TRBV18	NA	CASSPPSVRPSEQYF	TGTGCCAGCTCACCACCGTCGGTCCGTCCCTCCGAGCAGTACTTC
TRBJ2-5	once	TRBV9	TRBD1	CASSPWTGGSETQYF	TGTGCCAGCAGCCCGTGGACAGGGGGGAGTGAGACCCAGTACTTC
TRBJ1-6	NA	TRBV5-6	NA	CASSSPGFASPLHF	TGTGCCAGCAGCTCGCCGGGGTTCGCATCACCCCTCCACTTT
TRBJ2-7	NA	TRBV7-2	NA	CASRLRGSSYEQYF	TGTGCCAGCAGACTAAGAGGGTCCTCCTACGAGCAGTACTTC
TRBJ2-3	NA	TRBV2	TRBD2	CASRLERGADTQYF	TGTGCCAGCAGGTTGGAGCGGGGGGCAGATACGCAGTATTTT
TRBJ2-3	NA	TRBV4-3	TRBD2	CASSPNPSGEGDTQYF	TGCGCCAGCAGCCCGAACCCTAGCGGGGAAGGAGATACGCAGTATTTT
TRBJ2-7	few	TRBV5-1	TRBD1	CASSLTGSEQYF	TGCGCCAGCAGTTTGACAGGGAGCGAGCAGTACTTC
TRBJ1-3	NA	TRBV30	NA	CAWTVSSGNTIYF	TGTGCTTGGACAGTAAGCTCTGGAAACACCATATATTTT
TRBJ2-3	NA	TRBV4-1	TRBD1	CASSQDRGSTDTQYF	TGCGCCAGCAGCCAAGACAGGGGGAGCACAGATACGCAGTATTTT
TRBJ1-5	once	TRBV19	TRBD1	CASSKTGDQPQHF	TGTGCCAGTAGTAAGACAGGGGATCAGCCCCAGCATTTT
TRBJ2-5	NA	TRBV6-5	TRBD2	CASSYLAGTETQYF	TGTGCCAGCAGTTACCTAGCGGGGACAGAGACCCAGTACTTC
TRBJ1-4	once	TRBV2	TRBD1	CASRTTGQGGEKLFF	TGTGCCAGCAGGACTACGGGACAGGGTGGAGAAAAACTGTTTTTT
TRBJ2-1	NA	TRBV18	TRBD2	CASSPSASGGQGEQFF	TGTGCCAGCTCACCATCCGCTAGCGGGGGGCAGGGTGAGCAGTTCTTC
TRBJ2-5	NA	TRBV25-1	TRBD1	CASSEPGQEQETQYF	TGTGCCAGCAGTGAGCCGGGACAGGAGCAAGAGACCCAGTACTTC
TRBJ2-2	NA	TRBV4-3	NA	CASSQGQEQTGELFF	TGCGCCAGCAGCCAAGGGCAGGAACAAACCGGGGAGCTGTTTTTT
TRBJ1-1	NA	TRBV9	TRBD1	CASSGGGGPSTEAFF	TGTGCCAGCAGCGGCGGAGGGGGCCCGAGCACTGAAGCTTTCTTT
TRBJ2-5	NA	TRBV9	TRBD1	CASSVGTDQETQYF	TGTGCCAGCAGCGTTGGGACAGATCAAGAGACCCAGTACTTC
TRBJ2-2	NA	TRBV10-1	NA	CASSELRNGELFF	TGCGCCAGCAGTGAGCTGCGCAACGGGGAGCTGTTTTTT
TRBJ2-7	NA	TRBV7-8	NA	CASSLALSPGSHYEQYF	TGTGCCAGCAGCTTAGCGCTATCGCCAGGGTCGCACTACGAGCAGTACTTC
TRBJ1-6	NA	TRBV9	TRBD1	CASSEGQANSPLHF	TGTGCCAGCAGCGAGGGACAGGCTAATTCACCCCTCCACTTT
TRBJ2-5	once	TRBV19	NA	CASSPGRGMGETQYF	TGTGCCAGTAGTCCTGGACGGGGGATGGGAGAGACCCAGTACTTC
TRBJ2-5	NA	TRBV7-2	NA	CASSLVRGTQYF	TGTGCCAGCAGCTTAGTAAGGGGGACCCAGTACTTC
TRBJ2-7	NA	TRBV18	NA	CASSPPEPRSSYEQYF	TGTGCCAGCTCACCACCAGAACCCCGGAGCTCCTACGAGCAGTACTTC
TRBJ1-2	once	TRBV9	NA	CASSVASGGLDGYTF	TGTGCCAGCAGCGTAGCTTCGGGGGGCCTAGATGGCTACACCTTC
TRBJ2-2	NA	TRBV5-1	TRBD2	CASSLAGPTGELFF	TGCGCCAGCAGCTTAGCGGGGCCCACCGGGGAGCTGTTTTTT
TRBJ1-3	few	TRBV7-9	NA	CSSSRDTGTIYF	TGTTCCAGCAGTCGGGACACCGGTACCATATATTTT
TRBJ2-5	NA	TRBV11-2	NA	CASSEQYQETQYF	TGTGCCAGCAGCGAACAGTACCAAGAGACCCAGTACTTC
TRBJ1-4	NA	TRBV30	NA	CAWSRPGVNNEKLFF	TGTGCCTGGAGTAGGCCCGGGGTTAATAATGAAAAACTGTTTTTT
TRBJ2-3	NA	TRBV5-5	TRBD2	CASHTSVTSTDTQYF	TGTGCCAGCCATACTAGCGTGACTAGCACAGATACGCAGTATTTT
TRBJ1-1	few	TRBV6-5	NA	CASSYSGGNTEAFF	TGTGCCAGCAGTTACTCGGGGGGAAACACTGAAGCTTTCTTT
TRBJ2-1	NA	TRBV2	NA	CASSDGLYNEQFF	TGTGCCAGCAGTGACGGGTTATACAATGAGCAGTTCTTC
TRBJ1-5	NA	TRBV6-1	NA	CASSEAPGRHQPQHF	TGTGCCAGCAGTGAAGCGCCAGGGCGGCATCAGCCCCAGCATTTT
TRBJ1-1	few	TRBV7-2	NA	CASSSGYGSEAFF	TGTGCCAGCAGCTCCGGCTACGGGAGTGAAGCTTTCTTT
TRBJ2-1	NA	TRBV7-9	TRBD2	CASSSFGRGGLNEQFF	TGTGCCAGCAGCTCCTTCGGGCGGGGGGGCCTCAATGAGCAGTTCTTC
TRBJ2-5	NA	TRBV6-1	TRBD2	CASRGERGDQETQYF	TGTGCCAGCAGGGGGGAGCGGGGGGACCAAGAGACCCAGTACTTC
TRBJ2-7	NA	TRBV4-1	NA	CASSRGQNYEQYF	TGCGCCAGCAGCCGGGGACAAAATTACGAGCAGTACTTC
TRBJ2-2	NA	TRBV30	TRBD1	CAWSLRTGNTGELFF	TGTGCCTGGAGTCTACGGACAGGGAACACCGGGGAGCTGTTTTTT
TRBJ1-2	NA	TRBV10-2	NA	CASSETAANYGYTF	TGCGCCAGCAGTGAGACCGCAGCTAACTATGGCTACACCTTC
TRBJ1-3	NA	TRBV30	TRBD1	CAWSTRRGQSGNTIYF	TGTGCCTGGAGTACCCGAAGGGGACAGTCTGGAAACACCATATATTTT